This T cell receptor beta chain emerged from a study of shared clonotypes between healthy human individuals. Unmatched junction bases numbered 4, after V lost 6 bases and J lost 13 bases. CDR3 length equals 11 residues. CDR1 is GTSNPN, CDR2 SVGIG, per germline (reference sequence). The table came from immunoSEQ multiplex PCR; TCRdb's copy has only in-frame clones and leaves some out. Of roughly 2.2 million clones in the sample, approximately 93% were seen once. This clone was observed a single time. The sample consisted of naive CD4+ T cells from PBMCs. As to subset: CD45RA+ positively selected. The clonotype originates from a young man in good health. Some clones in this sample may be carry-over from other donors' samples. V gene TRBV30 combines with J gene TRBJ2-4, with 12 bases aligning to TRBD2. CDR3 nucleotides: TGTGCCTGTTCTAGCGGGAGGGCCCAGTACTTC. Its translation is CACSSGRAQYF. The entire variable domain, with the rest obtained from reference TRBV30 and TRBJ2-4, is as follows: SQTIHQWPATLVQPVGSPLSLECTVEGTSNPNLYWYRQAAGRGLQLLFYSVGIGQISSEVPQNLSASRPQDRQFILSSKKLLLSDSGFYLCACSSGRAQYFGAGTRLSVL.